This T cell receptor (beta chain) was sequenced for a study of OX40 agonist ivuxolimab in advanced cancers. As for the study in general: Having had anti-PD-1, anti-PD-L1 or anti-CTLA-4 therapy before was allowed, and approximately 40% had some. Study observations and caveats: The CD4+ and CD8+ T cells in the blood had expanded clonally by week 6 at 0.1 to 3.0 mg/kg. On average, CD8+ T cells had more expanded clones than CD4+.

It was autoimmune disease history or systemic immunosuppression that excluded patients. With respect to this clone: Its matching antigen is unknown.

The CDR3 sequence is 12 residues long. V was cut by 6 bases and J by 10 bases, with 13 bases left in between. Germline-derived CDR1 and CDR2 are MNHNS and SASEGT. The data were produced by immunoSEQ multiplex PCR, yet TCRdb's version contains in-frame clones alone and is incomplete. The sample yields fewer than 90,000 clones, roughly 88% seen once. This receptor was identified in an adult with an advanced solid tumor such as melanoma, head and neck, liver or kidney cancer. The chain joins TRBV6-1 to TRBJ2-1, with D unclear. This specimen was CD4+ or CD8+ T cells sorted from blood, taken in a trial of the OX40 agonist ivuxolimab. The DNA for the CDR3 is TGTGCCAGCAGGCAACGTATGACAGAGCAGTTCTTC. It yields the protein CASRQRMTEQFF.